Listed here is a single T cell receptor (beta chain). Its antigen is unknown. The data originate from a study of CD8 T cells in ankylosing spondylitis. Study-wide points: Ankylosing spondylitis blood appeared to carry a characteristic TCR beta motif of several highly homologous variants. Disease-linked clones reportedly showed significant enrichment in matched ankylosing spondylitis synovial fluid. Certain motif variants had earlier been reported in reactive arthritis synovial fluid and blood.

Scientists made TCR beta libraries using quantitative 5'-RACE with molecular barcodes. TCRdb re-called the 5' RACE reads through MiXCR, storing one row per CDR3 protein. The data hold some 140,000 distinct CDR3 sequences, with 7% to 8% observed a single time. This TCR derives from a female donor with ankylosing spondylitis or in good health (not recorded which). Sequenced material: blood, either unsorted or a sorted T cell fraction (not recorded which).

The CDR3 sequence: CASSRIGTEQYF. The CDR3 DNA is TGCGCCAGCAGCCGGATTGGGACCGAGCAGTACTTC. The chain combines TRBV5-1 with TRBJ2-7, with D perhaps assigned TRBD1 or TRBD2 (5 bases each). From germline, CDR1 is SGHRS and CDR2 YFSETQ. The CDR3 runs 12 residues. V lost 4 bases, J lost 6 bases, and 11 bases lay in between.